Below are 15 T cell receptor beta chains sequenced from a single sample in a study of molecular identifiers for immune sequencing clone quantification. TCRdb independently ran MiXCR on the PCR reads; one entry per CDR3 protein. Found here are about 19,000 distinct CDR3 sequences, about 20% of them singletons; the top ten hold 5.5% to 7%. The sequencing sample was made of naive CD8+ T cells from blood, with Jurkat cell RNA spiked in. Subset in this sample: FACS-sorted CD8+CD4-CCR7+CD45RA+ naive T cells. The receptor source for this set is a human donor in good health. Some libraries in this study had Jurkat cell RNA spiked in.

A note on this clonotype: At one of its ends the junction is not consistent with the germline gene, which may arise from a read error. The chain recombines TRBV28 with TRBJ1-1, with TRBD1 matching over 8 bases. The CDR3 has 13 residues. Germline assignment: CDR1 MDHEN and CDR2 SYDVKM. In DNA form, the CDR3 reads TGTGCCTGCAGACTGGGACAGGAGATTATGGCTTTCTTT. It encodes CACRLGQEIMAFF. Filled out from reference TRBV28 and TRBJ1-1, the complete variable domain reads DVKVTQSSRYLVKRTGEKVFLECVQDMDHENMFWYRQDPGLGLRLIYFSYDVKMKEKGDIPEGYSVSREKKERFSLILESASTNQTSMYLCACRLGQEIMAFFGQGTRLTVV.

As regards this clonotype: It may be a read error: a sequence one base away is much more abundant. The CDR3 here is CANSWRQRATNEKLFF. DNA for the CDR3: TGTGCCAACAGCTGGAGGCAGAGAGCAACTAATGAAAAACTGTTTTTT. The chain uses TRBV28 and TRBJ1-4; the D is unclear. The CDR3 contains 16 residues. Germline V gene lookup returns CDR1 MDHEN and CDR2 SYDVKM. V gave up 10 bases and J gave up 0 bases, with 18 bases separating them.

Concerning this clonotype: This sequence may be a read error, since a much larger clone differs from it by one base. The CDR3 does not close with the conserved phenylalanine or tryptophan, likely indicating a read error. V is TRBV13 and J is TRBJ2-5; D not resolved. CDR1 and CDR2 (germline): PRHDT, FYEKMQ (reference sequence). The length of the CDR3 is 13 residues. V was trimmed by 7 bases and J by 5 bases, leaving 14 bases between them. The CDR3 DNA is TGTGCCAGCACTCTGGGGTCAGAGGAGACCCAGTACTCC. As protein: CASTLGSEETQYS.

The CDR3 DNA follows: TGTGCCAGCACCCCCTTTATTGGCAGTGACTACTCTGGGGCCAACGTCCTGACTTTC. Translated, it gives CASTPFIGSDYSGANVLTF. The genes are TRBV6-5 and TRBJ2-6, with a tentative D call TRBD2 (5 bases). The ends were cut back, 7 bases at V and 0 bases at J, with 22 bases in the middle. There are 19 residues in the CDR3. Germline CDR1 is MNHEY and CDR2 is SVGAGI.

This clonotype came up many times. The CDR3 nucleotides are TGTGCCAGCAGCTTAGCACCGGGCCCCGAGGCTTTCTTT. Its translation is CASSLAPGPEAFF. J is TRBJ1-1 and V is TRBV13; no reliable D call. The CDR3 loop spans 13 amino acids. From germline, CDR1 is PRHDT and CDR2 FYEKMQ (reference sequence). Between the trimmed V and J ends, which lost 1 base and 11 bases, there was a span of 14 bases.

This clonotype was counted ten times or more. The chain recombines TRBV18 with TRBJ1-6, with 8 bases lining up with TRBD1. V shed 3 bases and J 7 bases; nucleotides not matched to a gene: 5. Germline V gene sequence: CDR1 KGHSH, CDR2 LQKENI. This CDR3 is built from 15 residues. CDR3: CASSPWDRPNSPLHF. The DNA of the CDR3 is TGTGCCAGCTCACCTTGGGACAGGCCAAATTCACCCCTCCACTTT. The full variable domain, with the rest looked up from reference TRBV18 and TRBJ1-6, is NAGVMQNPRHLVRRRGQEARLRCSPMKGHSHVYWYRQLPEEGLKFMVYLQKENIIDESGMPKERFSAEFPKEGPSILRIQQVVRGDSAAYFCASSPWDRPNSPLHFGNGTRLTVT.

There are many counts of this clonotype. This chain connects TRBV10-3 to TRBJ2-7, with 11 bases fitting TRBD2. The CDR3 is 16 residues long. Germline-derived CDR1 and CDR2 are ENHRY and SYGVKD. Germline trimming cut 1 base from V and 4 bases from J; bases unmatched to any gene: 6. The CDR3 DNA reads TGTGCCATCAGTGAGTTGTCGGCTAGCGGGAGGTACGAGCAGTACTTC. This encodes CAISELSASGRYEQYF.

This clonotype has ten or more counts. This chain uses TRBV11-2 with TRBJ2-2, with D perhaps TRBD1 (5 bases). This CDR3 contains 14 residues. Germline V gene lookup returns CDR1 SGHAT and CDR2 FQNNGV. V was shortened by 3 bases and J by 5 bases, with 10 bases between the two germline ends. CDR3 bases: TGTGCCAGCAGCTTTTTCAGGACAACCGGGGAGCTGTTTTTT. It encodes CASSFFRTTGELFF.

In this sample, this clonotype turned up many times. This sequence joins TRBV10-2 and TRBJ2-7; D call uncertain. The length of the CDR3 is 11 residues. Germline V lookup: CDR1 WSHSY, CDR2 SAAADI. V lost 1 base and J 4 bases, leaving 2 bases between the germline ends. In DNA, the CDR3 is TGCGCCAGCAGTGAGTTGTACGAGCAGTACTTC. Translation gives CASSELYEQYF.

The rearrangement links TRBV16 to TRBJ2-1, with D unresolved. The CDR3 is made up of 11 amino acids. Trimming took 4 bases from V and 13 from J, leaving 11 bases between them. Germline V gene data show CDR1 as KGHSY and CDR2 as FQNENV. CDR3: CASSLLVRQFF. CDR3 nucleotides: TGTGCCAGCAGCCTATTGGTGAGACAGTTCTTC. Using reference TRBV16 and TRBJ2-1 for the parts outside the CDR3, the full variable domain is GEEVAQTPKHLVRGEGQKAKLYCAPIKGHSYVFWYQQVLKNEFKFLISFQNENVFDETGMPKERFSAKCLPNSPCSLEIQATKLEDSAVYFCASSLLVRQFFGPGTRLTVL.

This clonotype was detected only a few times. The chain joins TRBV4-3 to TRBJ2-1; TRBD2 matches 10 bases. The CDR3 totals 15 residues. CDR1 and CDR2 (germline): LGHNA, YSLEER. J was trimmed by 3 bases and V by 3 bases; bases with no gene match: 2. CDR3 DNA: TGCGCCAGCAGCCAGGGACTAGCGCACTACAATGAGCAGTTCTTC. This codes for CASSQGLAHYNEQFF.

This clonotype is labeled as medium-sized. The chain is built from TRBV20-1 and TRBJ2-1; 7 nucleotides line up with TRBD2. The CDR3 covers 12 residues. V gave up 3 bases and J gave up 8 bases; unmatched junction bases: 4. From germline, CDR1 is DFQATT and CDR2 SNEGSKA (reference sequence). CDR3 nucleotide sequence: TGCAGTGCTAGGTGGGGGAGGGATGAGCAGTTCTTC. Amino acids: CSARWGRDEQFF.

The chain joins TRBV28 to TRBJ2-3; D may be TRBD2 (5 bases). V was cut by 2 bases and J by 8 bases, with 17 bases left in between. Germline CDR1 reads MDHEN; CDR2 reads SYDVKM. The length of the CDR3 is 15 residues. The CDR3 sequence: CASSLGLALLGTQYF. CDR3 in DNA: TGTGCCAGCAGTTTAGGGCTAGCCTTACTTGGTACGCAGTATTTT.

This clonotype was seen more than once but under ten times. This chain joins TRBV15 and TRBJ2-7; possible D gene TRBD2, 6 bases. The CDR3 is 15 amino acids. In germline, CDR1 is LNHNV, CDR2 YYDKDF (reference sequence). V gave up 2 bases and J gave up 2 bases, with 13 bases separating them. CDR3 sequence (DNA): TGTGCCACCAGCAGATCGTCAGGGACTCCCTACGAGCAGTACTTC. This sequence encodes CATSRSSGTPYEQYF.

Points on this clonotype: This may arise from a read error, as a much more abundant clone is one base away. The gene calls are TRBV5-5 and TRBJ2-1, with no clear D. Trimming pared 0 bases from V and 9 bases from J, leaving 10 bases between. Germline CDR1 and CDR2: SGHKS and YYEKEE (reference sequence). This CDR3 spans 13 amino acids. The CDR3 DNA is TGTGCCAGCAGCTTGGATGGGCGGAGTGAGCAGTTCTTC. This translates into CASSLDGRSEQFF.